These 15 T cell receptor beta chains share one sample of origin, sequenced in a study of T cell repertoires in cytomegalovirus infection. Using its own MiXCR run on the reads, TCRdb lists one record per CDR3 protein. This table holds a few hundred thousand distinct CDR3 sequences, 17% found once. The sequenced material came from CD8+ T cells from PBMCs. These receptors came from a human donor in good health (CMV status not recorded). Some clones in this sample may be carry-over from other donors' samples.

This clonotype showed up many times. The rearrangement joins TRBV7-9 to TRBJ2-3, with D possibly TRBD1 on 5 matching bases. Per germline, CDR1 SEHNR and CDR2 FQNEAQ (reference sequence). The CDR3 contains 15 residues. V gave up 7 bases and J gave up 1 base, with 15 bases separating them. The CDR3 reads CASTDVGLGTDTQYF. Written as DNA, the CDR3 is TGTGCCAGCACGGATGTGGGGCTCGGCACAGATACGCAGTATTTT.

This clonotype was seen a few times. This chain uses TRBV25-1 with TRBJ2-1, with TRBD2 matching 8 bases. The CDR3 runs 16 residues. The junction had 7 bases not matched to a gene; V was cut back by 4 bases and J by 2 bases. CDR1 is MGHDK and CDR2 is SYGVNS in the germline V gene. CDR3 DNA: TGTGCCAGCAGTGGGATTTCCGGGGGGGCCTACAATGAGCAGTTCTTC. Its protein product is CASSGISGGAYNEQFF. The full variable domain, its missing parts supplied by reference TRBV25-1 and TRBJ2-1, is EADIYQTPRYLVIGTGKKITLECSQTMGHDKMYWYQQDPGMELHLIHYSYGVNSTEKGDLSSESTVSRIRTEHFPLTLESARPSHTSQYLCASSGISGGAYNEQFFGPGTRLTVL.

This rearrangement joins TRBV19 to TRBJ1-6, with TRBD1 matching 9 bases. V lost 5 bases to trimming and J lost 7 bases; unmatched junction nucleotides: 6. CDR1 is LNHDA, CDR2 SQIVND, per germline (reference sequence). The CDR3 length is 15 residues. The DNA for the CDR3 is TGTGCCAGTAGTCCCTGGGACAGGGCGAATTCACCCCTCCACTTT. Encoded protein: CASSPWDRANSPLHF.

This clonotype was recorded a few times. The V call is TRBV11-1, the J call TRBJ2-5; 8 bases match TRBD1. The germline CDR1 and CDR2 sequences are SGHAT and FQDESV (reference sequence). This CDR3 has 15 amino acids. The ends lost 5 bases at V and 0 bases at J; junction bases unmatched: 5. The CDR3: CASSNWDRNQETQYF. Written as DNA, the CDR3 is TGTGCCAGCAGCAATTGGGACAGGAACCAAGAGACCCAGTACTTC.

This clonotype was counted ten times or more. J is TRBJ2-5 and V is TRBV12-5; no firm D call. The CDR3 is 13 amino acids. V lost 6 bases, J lost 0 bases, and 8 bases lay in between. Germline V CDR1 and CDR2: LGHNT, FRNRAP. The CDR3 DNA sequence: TGTGCTAGTGGCATAGAGTACCAAGAGACCCAGTACTTC. Translation gives CASGIEYQETQYF.

The CDR3 spells CASSLARRGYGYTF. CDR3 nucleotide sequence: TGTGCCAGCAGTTTAGCGAGAAGGGGCTATGGCTACACCTTC. V gene TRBV27 combines with J gene TRBJ1-2, with a weak D call TRBD1 (5 bases). The CDR3 runs to 14 residues. Germline-derived CDR1 and CDR2 are MNHEY and SMNVEV (reference sequence). Trimming left V 2 bases short and J 4 bases short, with 11 bases between.

The V gene is TRBV20-1, the J gene TRBJ2-5; D may be TRBD1 (6 bases). CDR3 size: 13 residues. Trimming took 5 bases from V and 4 from J, leaving 14 bases between them. Looked up from germline, CDR1 is DFQATT and CDR2 is SNEGSKA (reference sequence). As DNA, the CDR3 is TGCAGTGCTTGGGACAAGCGCCCAGAGACCCAGTACTTC. This translates into CSAWDKRPETQYF.

This clonotype was detected ten times or more. The rearrangement uses TRBV4-2 and TRBJ2-7; possibly TRBD1 for D (6 bases). V lost 0 bases to trimming and J lost 1 base, with 13 bases between them. This CDR3 is built from 16 residues. Germline CDR1 LGHNA, CDR2 YNFKEQ. The CDR3, as DNA: TGTGCCAGCAGCCAAGATCGACAGGTGCCTTCCTACGAGCAGTACTTC. Protein sequence: CASSQDRQVPSYEQYF.

This clonotype was seen a few times. The chain combines TRBV6-5 with TRBJ1-6; a weak D match, TRBD1 (5 bases). Germline assignment: CDR1 MNHEY and CDR2 SVGAGI. This CDR3 comprises 15 residues. The germline V and J ends were trimmed by 2 bases and 6 bases, with 11 bases remaining between them. The CDR3 bases are TGTGCCAGCAGTTACGGGACGGGGTTTAATTCACCCCTCCACTTT. This sequence encodes CASSYGTGFNSPLHF.

The chain joins TRBV2 to TRBJ1-6; a possible D gene is TRBD1 (5 bases). The germline gives CDR1 SNHLY, CDR2 FYNNEI. V was cut by 3 bases and J by 7 bases, with 13 bases left in between. The CDR3 has 15 amino acids. CDR3 protein: CASSDGGVGNSPLHF. DNA of the CDR3: TGTGCCAGCAGTGATGGAGGGGTCGGCAATTCACCCCTCCACTTT.

This clonotype was seen a few times. V and J are TRBV12-3 or TRBV12-4 and TRBJ2-5, with D maybe TRBD1 (6 bases). Trimming shortened V by 5 bases and J by 5 bases, and 12 bases separated the two germline ends. The CDR3 totals 13 residues. CDR3 protein: CASSRQEGETQYF. CDR3 coding DNA: TGTGCCAGCAGTCGACAGGAAGGGGAGACCCAGTACTTC.

This clonotype has at least ten counts. The chain is built from TRBV7-3 and TRBJ1-1, with TRBD1 matching over 7 bases. The CDR3 sequence is 14 residues long. V lost 5 bases to trimming and J lost 3 bases; unmatched junction nucleotides: 6. Germline CDR1 is SGHTA and CDR2 is FQGTGA. The CDR3 reads CASSQVGTDTEAFF. DNA for the CDR3: TGTGCCAGCAGCCAAGTCGGGACAGACACTGAAGCTTTCTTT.

There are many counts of this clonotype. The chain recombines TRBV19 with TRBJ2-1, with D perhaps matching TRBD2 (6 bases). The V end was cut by 6 bases, the J end by 6 bases, with 9 bases between. CDR3 length equals 12 residues. The V gene's germline CDR1 is LNHDA and CDR2 SQIVND (reference sequence). The CDR3 region has the DNA TGTGCCAGTAGCGGGGGAGTCAATGAGCAGTTCTTC. Its protein product is CASSGGVNEQFF.

This chain uses TRBV29-1 with TRBJ1-2; a weak D match, TRBD1 (5 bases). V was cut by 6 bases and J by 3 bases, with 23 bases left in between. The CDR3 length is 16 residues. The germline gives CDR1 SQVTM, CDR2 ANQGSEA. CDR3 in DNA: TGCAGCGTCCACCGGGACGGAACCAAAGTGGACTATGGCTACACCTTC. It is translated as CSVHRDGTKVDYGYTF.

The chain combines TRBV15 with TRBJ1-2, with 11 bases that match TRBD1. Germline CDR1 is LNHNV and CDR2 is YYDKDF (reference sequence). The CDR3 totals 15 residues. The junction had 6 bases not matched to a gene; V was cut back by 5 bases and J by 4 bases. CDR3 loop: CATSGDRGLLYGYTF. The DNA for the CDR3 is TGTGCCACCAGCGGGGACAGGGGGTTACTCTATGGCTACACCTTC.